Each of the 10 T cell receptor beta chains below was sequenced from the same sample in a study of tumor and adjacent non-tumor tissue in lung cancer. TCRbeta libraries were built with three rounds of nested PCR, modified from ARM-PCR. In TCRdb, the multiplex PCR reads were re-called with MiXCR into one record per CDR3 protein. Among tens of thousands of distinct CDR3 sequences listed, around 77% were seen once. The template was RNA from unsorted bulk tissue. Sequencing used lung tumor tissue. These receptor sequences come from a woman aged 45-65 years with non-small cell lung cancer.

The chain is built from TRBV12-3 or TRBV12-4 and TRBJ2-7; TRBD2 aligns across 11 bases. The V gene end was trimmed by 4 bases and the J gene end by 4 bases; junction bases not matched to a gene: 12. CDR3 length equals 17 residues. CDR3 region: CASSSQVGLAGGYEQYF. In DNA form, the CDR3 reads TGTGCCAGCAGTTCCCAGGTGGGATTAGCGGGAGGGTACGAGCAGTACTTC.

As for this clonotype: Since the CDR3 does not end with the conserved phenylalanine or tryptophan, this likely comes from a read error. The chain links TRBV29-1 to TRBJ2-5; 11 nucleotides align to TRBD1. Germline assignment: CDR1 SQVTM and CDR2 ANQGSEA. The CDR3 is 15 amino acids. J gave up 5 bases and V 8 bases, and 13 bases lay outside the gene matches. The CDR3 sequence is CSIAGTGGLGETQYS. In DNA form, the CDR3 reads TGCAGCATCGCCGGGACAGGGGGTTTGGGGGAGACCCAGTACTCC.

Points on this clonotype: The junction departs from the called germline gene at one end, perhaps through a read error. V is TRBV4-1 and J is TRBJ2-7; possibly TRBD2 for D (5 bases). The CDR3 length is 17 residues. Per germline, CDR1 MGHRA and CDR2 YSYEKL. CDR3 bases: TGCGCCAGCAGCCAAGATAAGTCTAGTGGGAGACACTACGAGCATTACTTT. It codes for CASSQDKSSGRHYEHYF.

This clonotype was detected ten times or more. The chain has TRBV29-1 and TRBJ1-3; 7 bases match TRBD1. Germline V CDR1 and CDR2: SQVTM, ANQGSEA. This CDR3 is built from 13 residues. V shed 4 bases, J shed 6 bases, and the junction held 6 bases outside the gene matches. In nucleotides, the CDR3 is TGCAGCGTTGCTACAGGGGTAGTAAACACCATATATTTT. Translation gives CSVATGVVNTIYF.

This clonotype was detected a few times. An end of the junction does not agree with germline; a read error may underlie this. V usage is TRBV4-1 and J usage is TRBJ1-5; D remains ambiguous. The CDR3 has 15 amino acids. CDR1 and CDR2 (germline): MGHRA, YSYEKL. The CDR3 here is CASNQVIYSNQPQHF. DNA of the CDR3: TGCGCCAGCAACCAAGTGATTTATAGTAATCAGCCCCAGCATTTT.

V usage is TRBV29-1 and J usage is TRBJ2-3, with TRBD2 identical over 7 bases. This CDR3 region has 14 residues. Per germline, CDR1 SQVTM and CDR2 ANQGSEA. The V gene end was trimmed by 7 bases and the J gene end by 1 base; junction bases not matched to a gene: 8. CDR3: CSAGAGAGTDTQYF. CDR3 sequence (DNA): TGCAGCGCCGGGGCGGGAGCCGGCACAGATACGCAGTATTTT.

On this clonotype itself: A junction end diverges from the germline sequence, so it may reflect a read error. This chain connects TRBV10-2 to TRBJ2-7; 8 bases are shared with TRBD1. Germline values: CDR1 WSHSY, CDR2 SAAADI. The CDR3 spans 16 residues. The CDR3 loop reads CANSEGVTGVTTKQYF. CDR3 in DNA: TGCGCCAACAGTGAGGGGGTGACAGGGGTTACTACGAAACAGTACTTC.

DNA of the CDR3: TGTGCCAACAGCGACCGGTTATGGAATTCACCCCTCCACTTT. It yields the protein CANSDRLWNSPLHF. The V gene is TRBV6-5, the J gene TRBJ1-6, with D uncertain. Trimming left V 10 bases short and J 7 bases short, with 17 bases between. Germline V gene lookup returns CDR1 MNHEY and CDR2 SVGAGI. This CDR3 contains 14 residues.

A word on this clonotype: At one boundary the junction diverges from the germline segment, which might be a read error. The chain employs TRBV20-1 and TRBJ2-1; D gene ambiguous. The length of the CDR3 is 10 residues. Per germline, CDR1 DFQATT and CDR2 SNEGSKA (reference sequence). CDR3 protein: CSAHYDEKFF. The CDR3 DNA follows: TGCAGTGCACACTACGATGAGAAGTTCTTC.

As regards this clonotype: Germline and junction disagree at one end, which may indicate a read error. The chain has TRBV29-1 and TRBJ2-7; D may be TRBD1 or TRBD2 (5 bases each). Germline V lookup: CDR1 SQVTM, CDR2 ANQGSEA. The CDR3 is 15 amino acids. The CDR3 DNA reads TGCAGGGTTGAACGATCGGGGACCCCCGTCTACGAGCAATACTTC. Translated, it gives CRVERSGTPVYEQYF.